This paragraph covers one TCR beta chain sequence. This clone's antigen is unknown. Base qualities are missing; no much larger clone stands one base away. These data belong to a study of shared clonotypes between healthy human individuals (dated by TCRdb to the early 2020s). Study-level background: A couple of women and a few men aged 18 to 49 years were included in the cohort. Between about 0.85 and 10 billion PBMCs per donor were obtained by leukapheresis. To estimate repertoire size and how much clonotypes are shared between individuals, the study performed deep sequencing of blood TCR repertoires from a handful of healthy adults. For each donor, CD4 naive and CD4 memory were each given three plates, CD8 naive was given two plates, and CD8 memory was given one plate. To increase sequencing depth and limit assay-specific biases, different laboratories used diverse techniques to prepare libraries and sequence TCR repertoires. On the study overall, not on this receptor specifically: Incomplete sequencing was indicated by rarefaction of sorted-subset datasets, despite the large sequencing depth. Sampling was restricted to blood, and TCR repertoires in tissues likely differ from the TCR repertoires found in blood. Compared with non-shared clonotypes, clonotypes shared by all four sorted-subset donors had higher generation probabilities. Naive subsets generally had larger estimated clonotype richness than memory subsets did. Across four donors, around 5% of naive CD4, roughly 3.3% of naive CD8, around 2.1% of memory CD4, and about 0.44% of memory CD8 clonotypes were shared. Pairwise subsampling led to the expectation that sequencing depth would affect the degree of clonotype sharing among donors. Because the study included only a small number of donors, the genetic and exposure-history diversity represented was limited.

TCR CDR3 regions were amplified from genomic DNA by multiplex PCR using the deep immunoSEQ assay. Extracted genomic DNA from each cell subset was distributed evenly across all wells of several immunoSEQ 96-well plates, and each plate was treated as a replicate. Each replicate PCR for sorted subsets received around 210 ng genomic DNA, equal to tens of thousands of T cell genomes. Purified libraries were measured with a Qubit 3.0 fluorometer, size-checked on a Bioanalyzer 2100, and measured again with the KAPA Library Quantification kit. Every immunoSEQ 96-well plate was sequenced on a dedicated single-read 150-cycle Illumina NextSeq 550 flow cell. The paper's data handling went like this. Because the immunoSEQ output held only junctional sequences and lacked quality scores, the filtering could not match the filtering applied to full-length reads. To assign V/J genes and CDR3, sequences were annotated against IMGT germline references using PyIR, a Python wrapper for IgBLAST v1.9. Reads were removed for weak V/J assignments (E-value above 1e-6), missing CDR3, stop codons, out-of-frame junctions, or ambiguous translated residues. V3J clonotypes were defined by identical inferred V gene, J gene, and CDR3 amino acid sequence. Percentage overlap between repertoires was computed as shared unique clonotypes divided by the size of the smaller repertoire. Three approaches were used to assess repertoire richness: RTK rarefaction, the Chao1 estimator, and Recon v2.1 estimates of unobserved clonotypes. OLGA was used to compute generation probabilities for all TCRbeta clonotypes that the gDNA method yielded from a handful of donors. TCRdb retrieved this table from immuneACCESS and kept in-frame rearrangements only. Not all clones are present; in checked studies, unresolved V genes account for under half, and no reason is known for the remainder. V, J and clone size are those of that table, while D and trimming were read from the DNA. This sample lists some 1.4 million clones; 96% were detected once. The ten largest clones capture approximately 1.1% of the sample.

Taken from the germline V gene, the CDR1 and CDR2 loops are SGHNT and YENEEA. The CDR3 runs 14 residues from the cysteine to the phenylalanine. The only DNA kept is the CDR3, 42 bases in frame from the first base. V sheds 2 bases and J sheds 4 bases, leaving 8 bases between their ends. The donors were healthy, HIV-negative adults who had no recently reported acute infections or vaccinations. All donors were Caucasian adults living in Nashville, Tennessee, USA. CD4+ T cells were enriched by magnetic negative selection, after which naive cells were positively selected on CD45RA and the negative fraction was taken as the memory subset. Blood was collected by leukapheresis, and PBMCs were isolated by Ficoll-Histopaque density gradient centrifugation and then cryopreserved in liquid nitrogen vapor phase. Analytical flow cytometry was used to check the purity and quantity of each magnetically sorted T cell population. From each sorted fraction, genomic DNA was isolated and quantified by UV absorbance on a Nanodrop 2000c.

The specimen was naive CD4+ T cells sorted from blood. What the cell subset or site label conveys for this sample: CD45RA+ positively selected. The TCR comes from a man aged 30 to 39 in good health. Rearrangement joined TRBV11-3 to TRBJ2-2; a tentative D match to TRBD2 spans 5 bases. The CDR3 reads as follows: CASSLRGFTGELFF. The DNA sequence follows: TGTGCCAGCAGCTTACGCGGGTTCACCGGGGAGCTGTTTTTT.